Below are 21 T cell receptor beta chains sequenced from a single sample in a study of blood T cells in healthy people across ages. With a J-beta primer mix and a sample-barcoded 5' primer, a second PCR ran roughly 6 to 11 cycles. TCRdb reanalysed the 5' RACE reads using MiXCR and keeps one entry per CDR3 protein. The sample lists 700,000 or so distinct CDR3 sequences, 20% to 25% occurring once. Sample: blood. These receptors came from a man between 65 and 79 years old in good health.

The chain combines TRBV2 with TRBJ2-2; D is unresolved. Per germline, CDR1 SNHLY and CDR2 FYNNEI. V lost 6 bases, J lost 5 bases, and 7 bases lay in between. The CDR3 spans 12 residues. The CDR3 protein is CASRKGTGELFF. The CDR3 coding sequence is TGTGCCAGCAGAAAGGGAACCGGGGAGCTGTTTTTT.

As for this clonotype: One end of the junction does not line up with germline, which may come from a read error. The chain links TRBV10-3 to TRBJ2-1; TRBD2 agrees at 15 bases. CDR3 length equals 16 residues. Germline CDR1 is ENHRY and CDR2 is SYGVKD. CDR3 region: CVISESGLAGGHEQFF. The CDR3 nucleotides read TGTGTCATCAGTGAGTCCGGACTAGCGGGAGGGCATGAGCAGTTCTTC.

The CDR3 loop is CASSRVKKSRDREGAEKLFF. CDR3 DNA sequence: TGTGCCAGCAGCCGCGTAAAGAAATCCCGGGACAGGGAAGGAGCTGAAAAACTGTTTTTT. V is TRBV12-3 or TRBV12-4 and J is TRBJ1-4, with 9 bases lining up with TRBD1. This CDR3 has 20 amino acids. Trimming at V came to 6 bases and at J to 7 bases, leaving 24 bases not matched to a gene.

This clonotype came up a few times. This rearrangement joins TRBV12-3 or TRBV12-4 to TRBJ1-1; 7 nucleotides agree with TRBD1. The V and J ends lost 1 base and 7 bases, in that order; junction bases with no gene match: 6. CDR3 length: 14 amino acids. CDR3: CASSLGNRDSEAFF. The CDR3 nucleotides read TGTGCCAGCAGTTTAGGCAATAGGGACAGTGAAGCTTTCTTT.

There are many counts of this clonotype. The chain has TRBV23-1 and TRBJ2-3; 7 nucleotides agree with TRBD2. TRBV23-1 is noted as an ORF with a role that remains uncertain. V shed 4 bases and J 2 bases; nucleotides not matched to a gene: 6. The CDR3 loop spans 15 amino acids. The CDR3 spells CASSPRTRATDTQYF. CDR3 coding DNA: TGCGCCAGCAGTCCACGGACTAGAGCCACAGATACGCAGTATTTT.

The CDR3 loop is CASSPGTSVREQFF. The CDR3 DNA reads as TGTGCCAGCAGTCCCGGGACTAGCGTCCGTGAGCAGTTCTTC. This rearrangement joins TRBV28 to TRBJ2-1, with 10 positions matching TRBD2. CDR1 MDHEN and CDR2 SYDVKM come from the germline V gene. The length of the CDR3 is 14 residues. The V and J ends lost 5 bases and 9 bases, in that order; junction bases with no gene match: 7. Complete variable domain (other parts from reference TRBV28 and TRBJ2-1): DVKVTQSSRYLVKRTGEKVFLECVQDMDHENMFWYRQDPGLGLRLIYFSYDVKMKEKGDIPEGYSVSREKKERFSLILESASTNQTSMYLCASSPGTSVREQFFGPGTRLTVL.

This clonotype has only a few counts. V usage is TRBV29-1 and J usage is TRBJ2-7; D is uncertain. The CDR3 spans 13 residues. Trimming removed 2 bases at V and 0 bases at J, with 8 bases between. Germline V gives CDR1 SQVTM, CDR2 ANQGSEA. The CDR3 DNA reads as TGCAGCGTTGAACCACGGAGCTCCTACGAGCAGTACGTC. Protein: CSVEPRSSYEQYV.

The chain employs TRBV6-2 or TRBV6-3 and TRBJ1-1; perhaps TRBD1 as D (5 bases). The CDR3 sequence is 16 residues long. Deletions cut 7 bases from V and 0 bases from J, with 18 bases between. Germline assignment: CDR1 MNHEY and CDR2 SVGEGT. The CDR3 spells CASTETPQGMNTEAFF. In DNA, the CDR3 is TGTGCCAGCACCGAGACACCTCAGGGAATGAACACTGAAGCTTTCTTT.

This clonotype has more than one count but fewer than ten. The chain uses TRBV15 and TRBJ1-2, with TRBD1 as a possible D gene (6 bases). Trimming took off 1 base at V and 6 bases at J, with 15 bases between the two ends. Germline CDR1 and CDR2: LNHNV and YYDKDF (reference sequence). The CDR3 consists of 15 residues. CDR3 in DNA: TGTGCCACCAGCAGAGGTGGTGGCAGGGGAAATGGCTACACCTTC. Its protein is CATSRGGGRGNGYTF.

This sequence joins TRBV12-3 or TRBV12-4 and TRBJ1-3; possibly TRBD1 for D (5 bases). Trimming stripped 5 bases from V and 4 bases from J, with 9 bases between. This CDR3 region has 13 residues. CDR3 DNA: TGTGCCAGCAGTCGAGGGGCAGGAAACACCATATATTTT. It is translated as CASSRGAGNTIYF.

This clonotype appeared many times. This chain links TRBV6-5 with TRBJ1-1; unclear D gene. The ends were cut back, 4 bases at V and 7 bases at J, with 16 bases in the middle. There are 14 residues in the CDR3. Germline lookup yields CDR1 MNHEY and CDR2 SVGAGI. CDR3 amino acids: CASSWEGVSGEAFF. Here the CDR3 DNA reads TGTGCCAGCAGTTGGGAGGGCGTATCGGGTGAAGCTTTCTTT.

This sequence joins TRBV12-3 or TRBV12-4 and TRBJ1-1; D is unclear. V lost 11 bases and J lost 0, with 16 bases in between. This CDR3 spans 14 amino acids. The CDR3 is CAVTRRAMNTEAFF. CDR3 DNA sequence: TGTGCCGTCACACGGAGGGCGATGAACACTGAAGCTTTCTTT.

This clonotype has only a few counts. This chain joins TRBV2 and TRBJ1-6; D unclear. CDR3 length: 15 residues. Trimming removed 3 bases from V and 8 bases from J, with 14 bases in between. Germline assignment: CDR1 SNHLY and CDR2 FYNNEI. The CDR3 nucleotides are TGTGCCAGCAGTGACCGGTGGGTCATCTATTCACCCCTCCACTTT. It codes for CASSDRWVIYSPLHF.

This clonotype has a handful of counts. This rearrangement joins TRBV29-1 to TRBJ2-2; 11 bases line up with TRBD2. CDR1 SQVTM and CDR2 ANQGSEA come from the germline V gene. Losses at the gene ends were 4 bases for V and 3 bases for J; bases not matched to a gene: 7. This CDR3 has 16 residues. CDR3 amino acids: CSVGSGGVQDTGELFF. CDR3 coding DNA: TGCAGCGTTGGTAGCGGGGGGGTTCAGGACACCGGGGAGCTGTTTTTT.

The chain combines TRBV4-3 with TRBJ1-5, with D hard to call. Germline V gives CDR1 LGHNA, CDR2 YSLEER. V was cut by 0 bases and J by 0 bases, with 12 bases left in between. This CDR3 region has 17 residues. The DNA of the CDR3 is TGCGCCAGCAGCCAAGAACTCTCGGTTTCTAGCAATCAGCCCCAGCATTTT. This translates into CASSQELSVSSNQPQHF.

The chain carries TRBV7-9 and TRBJ1-2; D gene uncertain. The CDR3 is made up of 14 amino acids. In germline, CDR1 is SEHNR, CDR2 FQNEAQ (reference sequence). With 1 base removed from V and 3 bases from J, the gap between germline ends came to 9 bases. The CDR3 nucleotides are TGTGCCAGCAGCTTAGTCAGCGTTGACTATGGCTACACCTTC. This translates into CASSLVSVDYGYTF.

In nucleotides, the CDR3 is TGTGCCAGCAGCAAGCTGGCACTCTATGGCTACACCTTC. Protein sequence: CASSKLALYGYTF. This chain connects TRBV21-1 to TRBJ1-2. TRBV21-1 is a documented pseudogene. CDR3 length: 13 residues.

This clonotype was detected a few times. V gene TRBV7-3 combines with J gene TRBJ2-1; 8 nucleotides agree with TRBD2. Germline V gene data show CDR1 as SGHTA and CDR2 as FQGTGA. This CDR3 is 16 amino acids long. V was pared by 3 bases and J by 0 bases, with 4 bases of the junction left unmatched. CDR3 bases: TGTGCCAGCAGCTTGGATAGCGGGGCCTCCTACAATGAGCAGTTCTTC. Translated: CASSLDSGASYNEQFF.

In this sample, this clonotype turned up a few times. The genes are TRBV5-6 and TRBJ2-7, with no clear D. Between the trimmed V and J ends, which lost 1 base and 3 bases, there was a span of 14 bases. CDR1 SGHDT and CDR2 YYEEEE come from the germline V gene. This CDR3 region has 15 residues. DNA for the CDR3: TGTGCCAGCAGCTTGTTGCCCAGCGAAAACTACGAGCAGTACGTC. It yields the protein CASSLLPSENYEQYV.

The CDR3 nucleotides are TGTGCCAGCTCAGCAACAGGCATTATCGGCACCGGGGAGCTGTTTTTT. Translation: CASSATGIIGTGELFF. The chain combines TRBV18 with TRBJ2-2; possible D gene TRBD1, 5 bases. There are 16 residues in the CDR3. Per germline, CDR1 KGHSH and CDR2 LQKENI. Trimming stripped 5 bases from V and 4 bases from J, with 17 bases between.

V gene TRBV4-3 combines with J gene TRBJ1-4, with no clear D. There are 14 residues in the CDR3. Trimming left V 3 bases short and J 8 bases short, with 13 bases between. Germline CDR1 LGHNA, CDR2 YSLEER. CDR3 in DNA: TGCGCCAGCAGCCAGAGGATAAATGGGGAAAAACTGTTTTTT. It codes for CASSQRINGEKLFF.